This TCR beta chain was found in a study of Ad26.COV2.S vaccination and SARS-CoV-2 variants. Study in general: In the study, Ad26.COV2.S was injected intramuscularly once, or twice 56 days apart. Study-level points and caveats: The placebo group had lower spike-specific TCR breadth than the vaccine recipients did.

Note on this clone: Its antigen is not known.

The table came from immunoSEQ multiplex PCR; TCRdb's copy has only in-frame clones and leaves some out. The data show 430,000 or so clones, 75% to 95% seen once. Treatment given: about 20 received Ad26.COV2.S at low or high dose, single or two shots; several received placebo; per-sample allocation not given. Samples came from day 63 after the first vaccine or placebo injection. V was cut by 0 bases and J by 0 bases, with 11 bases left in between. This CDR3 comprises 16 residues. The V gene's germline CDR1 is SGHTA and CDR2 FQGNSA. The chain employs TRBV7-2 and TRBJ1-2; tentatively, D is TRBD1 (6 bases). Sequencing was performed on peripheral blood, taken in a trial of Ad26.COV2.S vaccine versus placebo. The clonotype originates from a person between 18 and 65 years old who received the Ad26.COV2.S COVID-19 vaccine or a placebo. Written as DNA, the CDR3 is TGTGCCAGCAGCTTAGCCCCGGGGACACCTAACTATGGCTACACCTTC. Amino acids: CASSLAPGTPNYGYTF.